These 9 T cell receptor beta chains were sequenced from one sample in a study of blood T cell repertoires in COVID-19 (TCRdb year 2020). Libraries were constructed by the immunoSEQ multiplex PCR assay. TCRdb carries this immuneACCESS record with in-frame sequences only. Its versions omit some clonotypes, under half of them owing to an unresolved V gene in the studies checked, with the rest unexplained. For this sample there are a few hundred thousand clones; 87% appear just once. The ten largest clonotypes hold under 6% of the sample. Sequencing used PBMCs or T cells enriched from blood (not recorded which). The receptors derive from a woman aged 30 to 39 who had recovered from COVID-19.

The chain is built from TRBV28 and TRBJ2-3; the match to TRBD2 covers 10 bases. Trimming removed 6 bases from V and 1 base from J; junction bases left unmatched: 13. This CDR3 contains 18 residues. CDR1 and CDR2 from the germline V gene are MDHEN and SYDVKM. CDR3 bases: TGTGCCAGCAGGCACGTAGCGGGGGGCACGCCTGGCACAGATACGCAGTATTTT. Translation gives CASRHVAGGTPGTDTQYF.

This chain joins TRBV4-1 and TRBJ2-7; 9 bases agree with TRBD1. Per germline, CDR1 MGHRA and CDR2 YSYEKL. This CDR3 region has 16 residues. Losses at the gene ends were 0 bases for V and 6 bases for J; bases not matched to a gene: 9. The CDR3 reads CASSQEEQGQGFEQYF. The CDR3 DNA is TGCGCCAGCAGCCAAGAGGAGCAAGGACAGGGGTTCGAGCAGTACTTC.

The chain carries TRBV4-3 and TRBJ2-7; 7 nucleotides line up with TRBD2. Germline V CDR1 and CDR2: LGHNA, YSLEER. The CDR3 totals 13 residues. V lost 8 bases and J lost 1; bases outside the gene matches: 5. The CDR3 is CASSPGLSYEQYF. DNA for the CDR3: TGCGCCAGCTCCCCGGGACTATCCTACGAGCAGTACTTC.

The chain employs TRBV6-1 and TRBJ1-6, with D perhaps matching TRBD1 (6 bases). Germline-derived CDR1 and CDR2 are MNHNS and SASEGT. V was cut by 3 bases and J by 4 bases, with 16 bases left in between. CDR3 length equals 17 residues. DNA for the CDR3: TGTGCCAGCAGTGATCCACAGGGAGACGGTTATAATTCACCCCTCCACTTT. It encodes CASSDPQGDGYNSPLHF.

This clone has a single count. The gene calls are TRBV10-3 and TRBJ1-5; a weak D match, TRBD1 (6 bases). This CDR3 contains 13 residues. V lost 7 bases to trimming and J lost 4 bases, with 11 bases between them. Germline CDR1 reads ENHRY; CDR2 reads SYGVKD. Here the CDR3 DNA reads TGTGCCATCACGGGACAAGCGAATCAGCCCCAGCATTTT. Amino acids: CAITGQANQPQHF.

This rearrangement joins TRBV3-1 (or the pseudogene TRBV3-2) to TRBJ2-1; D unclear. Germline CDR1 and CDR2: LGHDT and YNNKEL (reference sequence). Trimming pared 0 bases from V and 3 bases from J, leaving 9 bases between. There are 15 residues in the CDR3. CDR3 in DNA: TGTGCCAGCAGCCAAGATATTTCAGACTACAATGAGCAGTTCTTC. Its translation is CASSQDISDYNEQFF.

V gene TRBV14 combines with J gene TRBJ1-1; D unclear. Germline lookup yields CDR1 SGHDN and CDR2 FVKESK. There are 19 residues in the CDR3. V shed 4 bases and J shed 1 base, with 25 bases lying between them. This CDR3 is CASSPRVPGSMTRNTEAFF. CDR3 nucleotide sequence: TGTGCCAGCAGCCCAAGAGTGCCCGGGTCAATGACTCGGAACACTGAAGCTTTCTTT.

The CDR3 bases are TGTGCCAGCAGCGCAGGACAGGGGCCCTACGAGCAGTACTTC. Protein product: CASSAGQGPYEQYF. This chain uses TRBV11-2 with TRBJ2-7; TRBD1 matches 9 bases. V dropped 5 bases and J dropped 2; count of bases not matched to a gene: 4. Looked up from germline, CDR1 is SGHAT and CDR2 is FQNNGV. The CDR3 totals 14 residues.

A remark on this clone: The limits of the CDR3 on the DNA are not certain, so only TCRdb's listed CDR3 is given. The chain joins TRBV9 to TRBJ2-2; TRBD1 reflects the table's D call only, with no check against the DNA. The germline gives CDR1 SGDLS, CDR2 YYNGEE. The length of the CDR3 is 16 amino acids, counting both ends. The chain's CDR3 is CASSPQGFLRAGELFF.